This T cell receptor (beta chain) was identified during a study of cytomegalovirus exposure and HLA in healthy donors. This clone was seen a few times. Its specificity is not known. CDR3 length equals 14 residues. Trimming took 4 bases from V and 5 from J; bases not matched to a gene: 4. Germline V lookup: CDR1 LGHNA, CDR2 YNFKEQ. PCR involved 60 Vbeta and 13 Jbeta primers. Profiling relied on immunoSEQ multiplex PCR, and the TCRdb table lists in-frame clones only, not all of them. This table has 170,000 or so clones, around 78% appearing once. General study findings and limits: In vitro checks showed that a few CMV-associated chains really do target CMV antigens. Certain indistinguishable V segments, among them TRBV6-2 and TRBV6-3, were excluded.

Source material: PBMCs. The gene calls are TRBV4-2 and TRBJ2-7, with 11 bases fitting TRBD2. The TCR sequence derives from a woman aged 50 to 60 in good health and CMV-seropositive. Here the CDR3 reads CASSPGGLADEQYF. The DNA of the CDR3 is TGTGCCAGCAGCCCCGGGGGACTAGCGGACGAGCAGTACTTC.